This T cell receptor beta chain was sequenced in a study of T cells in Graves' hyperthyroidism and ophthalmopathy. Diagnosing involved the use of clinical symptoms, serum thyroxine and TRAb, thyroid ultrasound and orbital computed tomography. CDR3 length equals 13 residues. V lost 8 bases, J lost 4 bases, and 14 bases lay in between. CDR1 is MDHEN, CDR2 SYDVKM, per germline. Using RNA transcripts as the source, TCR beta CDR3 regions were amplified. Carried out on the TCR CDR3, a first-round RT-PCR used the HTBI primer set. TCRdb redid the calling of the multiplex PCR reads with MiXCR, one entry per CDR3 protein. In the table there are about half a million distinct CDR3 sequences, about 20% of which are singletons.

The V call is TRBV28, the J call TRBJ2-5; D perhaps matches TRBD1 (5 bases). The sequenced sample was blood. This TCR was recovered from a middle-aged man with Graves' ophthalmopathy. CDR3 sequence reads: CASPAKGRETQYF. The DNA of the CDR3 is TGTGCCAGCCCCGCTAAGGGGCGAGAGACCCAGTACTTC.